Here is one TCR beta chain with its context. Its specificity is unknown. The data derive from a study of cytomegalovirus exposure and HLA in healthy donors. About the study: An early data release held around 80 million unique TCRs from HLA-typed donors. General study results and limits: Overall, approximately 150 TCR beta chains were annotated as cytomegalovirus-associated. Evidence from a later analysis indicated that most CMV-associated TCR beta chains looked HLA-restricted. There was a cluster of highly shared sequence variants that was likely a sequencing artifact.

Primers included in the PCR were 60 Vbeta and 13 Jbeta primers. Libraries were prepared by immunoSEQ multiplex PCR; TCRdb keeps only in-frame clonotypes and omits some of them. The sample has under 300,000 clones, 80% to 90% seen once. Germline-derived CDR1 and CDR2 are SGHTA and FQGNSA. CDR3 length: 16 residues. V was trimmed by 5 bases and J by 0 bases, leaving 17 bases between them. Sequencing was carried out using PBMCs. V and J are TRBV7-2 and TRBJ2-7, with D possibly matching TRBD2 (5 bases). The source of this sequence is a middle-aged woman in good health and CMV-seropositive. The CDR3 loop reads CASSPQLVISSYEQYF. CDR3 coding DNA: TGTGCCAGCAGCCCACAACTAGTAATCAGCTCCTACGAGCAGTACTTC.